The subject of this entry is one TCR beta chain. What it binds is not known. These data are taken from a study of identical twins. V was shortened by 3 bases and J by 5 bases, with 10 bases between the two germline ends. Per germline, CDR1 SEHNR and CDR2 FQNEAQ (reference sequence). The CDR3 contains 13 residues. TCRdb re-called the 5' RACE reads through MiXCR, storing one row per CDR3 protein. The sample carries approximately 220,000 distinct CDR3 sequences, less than 10% recorded once. Study-wide results and caveats: One should note that invariant MAIT and iNKT cells could partly confound zero-insertion analyses. Abundant beta clonotypes from cord blood had fewer insertions, unlike memory repertoires, which showed none.

Sample: memory (CD45RO+) T cells sorted from blood. The source is a woman between 18 and 29 years old in good health. The chain recombines TRBV7-9 with TRBJ2-5; D is unresolved. Here the CDR3 DNA reads TGTGCCAGCAGCTTTTACCAGTCTGAGACCCAGTACTTC. Translated: CASSFYQSETQYF.